The clone carrying this T cell receptor beta chain has more than one count but fewer than ten. No antigen is known for it. These data are taken from a study of CD8 T cells in ankylosing spondylitis. Study-wide results and caveats: In the blood and synovial fluid of reactive arthritis, some motif variants had been previously reported. The clones that were linked to disease were reported to be significantly enriched in matched synovial fluid samples from ankylosing spondylitis patients.

TCRdb re-called the 5' RACE reads through MiXCR, storing one row per CDR3 protein. The repertoire has 340,000 or so distinct CDR3 sequences, under 15% of them found once; the top ten carry about 1%. V lost 8 bases and J lost 2; bases outside the gene matches: 8. The germline V gene encodes CDR1 LNHDA and CDR2 SQIVND (reference sequence). CDR3 length equals 14 residues. V is TRBV19 and J is TRBJ1-2; 7 bases are a match to TRBD1. The specimen sequenced was blood, either unsorted or a sorted T cell fraction (not recorded which). This clonotype was sampled from a male donor with ankylosing spondylitis or in good health (not recorded which). This CDR3 is CASRSRGQNYGYTF. The CDR3 region has the DNA TGTGCCAGTCGCTCCCGGGGACAGAACTATGGCTACACCTTC.